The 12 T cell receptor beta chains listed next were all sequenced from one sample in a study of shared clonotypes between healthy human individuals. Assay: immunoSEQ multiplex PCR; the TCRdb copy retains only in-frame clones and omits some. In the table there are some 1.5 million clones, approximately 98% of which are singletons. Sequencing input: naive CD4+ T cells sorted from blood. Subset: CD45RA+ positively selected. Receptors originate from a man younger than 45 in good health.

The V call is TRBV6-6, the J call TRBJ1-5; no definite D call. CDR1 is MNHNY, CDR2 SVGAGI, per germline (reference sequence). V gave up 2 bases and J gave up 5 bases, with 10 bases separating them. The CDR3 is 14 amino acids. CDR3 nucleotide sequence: TGTGCCAGCAGTTACCCTCAGTCGGATCAGCCCCAGCATTTT. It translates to CASSYPQSDQPQHF.

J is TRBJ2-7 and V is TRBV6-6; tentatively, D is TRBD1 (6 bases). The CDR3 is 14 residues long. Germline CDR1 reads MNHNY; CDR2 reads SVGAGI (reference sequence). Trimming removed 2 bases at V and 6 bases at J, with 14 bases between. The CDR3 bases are TGTGCCAGCAGTTACGTCCCAGGGGTCGCCGAGCAGTACTTC. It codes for CASSYVPGVAEQYF.

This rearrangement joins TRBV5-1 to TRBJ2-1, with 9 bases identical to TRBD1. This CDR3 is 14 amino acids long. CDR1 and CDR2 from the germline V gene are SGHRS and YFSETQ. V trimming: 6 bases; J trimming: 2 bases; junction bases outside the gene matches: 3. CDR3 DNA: TGCGCCAGCACCCGGGACAGGGCCTACAATGAGCAGTTCTTC. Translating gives CASTRDRAYNEQFF. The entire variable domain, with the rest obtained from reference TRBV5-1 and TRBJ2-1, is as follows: KAGVTQTPRYLIKTRGQQVTLSCSPISGHRSVSWYQQTPGQGLQFLFEYFSETQRNKGNFPGRFSGRQFSNSRSEMNVSTLELGDSALYLCASTRDRAYNEQFFGPGTRLTVL.

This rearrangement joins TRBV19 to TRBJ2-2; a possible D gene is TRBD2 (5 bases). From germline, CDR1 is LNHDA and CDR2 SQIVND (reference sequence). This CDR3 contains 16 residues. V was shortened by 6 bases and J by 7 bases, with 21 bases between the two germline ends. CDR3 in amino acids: CASSVTLRGGFGELFF. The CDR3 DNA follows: TGTGCCAGTAGCGTGACTCTCCGAGGCGGGTTCGGGGAGCTGTTTTTT. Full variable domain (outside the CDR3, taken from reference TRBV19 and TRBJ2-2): DGGITQSPKYLFRKEGQNVTLSCEQNLNHDAMYWYRQDPGQGLRLIYYSQIVNDFQKGDIAEGYSVSREKKESFPLTVTSAQKNPTAFYLCASSVTLRGGFGELFFGEGSRLTVL.

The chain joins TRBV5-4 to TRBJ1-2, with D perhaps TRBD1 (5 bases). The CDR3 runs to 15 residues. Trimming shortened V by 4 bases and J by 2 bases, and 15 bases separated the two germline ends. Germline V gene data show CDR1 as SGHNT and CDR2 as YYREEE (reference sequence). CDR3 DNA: TGTGCCAGCAGCCACGGGACGGGACCGAACTATGGCTACACCTTC. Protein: CASSHGTGPNYGYTF.

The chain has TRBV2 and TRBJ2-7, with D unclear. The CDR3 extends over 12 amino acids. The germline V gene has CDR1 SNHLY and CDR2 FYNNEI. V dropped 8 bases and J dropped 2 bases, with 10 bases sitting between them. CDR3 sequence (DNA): TGTGCCAGCGTATACACCACCTACGAGCAGTACTTC. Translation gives CASVYTTYEQYF.

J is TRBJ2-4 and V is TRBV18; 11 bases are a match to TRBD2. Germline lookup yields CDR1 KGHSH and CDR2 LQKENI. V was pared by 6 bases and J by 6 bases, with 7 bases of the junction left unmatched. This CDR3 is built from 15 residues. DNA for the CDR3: TGTGCCAGCTCGTCACTAGCGGGAGTTGGAAACATTCAGTACTTC. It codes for CASSSLAGVGNIQYF.

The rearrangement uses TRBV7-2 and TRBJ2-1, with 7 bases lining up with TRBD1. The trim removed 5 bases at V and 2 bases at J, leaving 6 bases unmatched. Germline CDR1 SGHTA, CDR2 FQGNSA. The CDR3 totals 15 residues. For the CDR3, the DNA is TGTGCCAGCAGCCGTACAGGGGCGCCCTACAATGAGCAGTTCTTC. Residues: CASSRTGAPYNEQFF.

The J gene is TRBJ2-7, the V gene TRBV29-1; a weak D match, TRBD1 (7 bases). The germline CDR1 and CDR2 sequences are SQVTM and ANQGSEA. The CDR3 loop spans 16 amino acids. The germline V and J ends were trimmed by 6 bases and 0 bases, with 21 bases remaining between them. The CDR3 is CSVAGPPGQSSYEQYF. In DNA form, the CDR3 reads TGCAGCGTGGCGGGGCCACCGGGACAGAGCTCCTACGAGCAGTACTTC.

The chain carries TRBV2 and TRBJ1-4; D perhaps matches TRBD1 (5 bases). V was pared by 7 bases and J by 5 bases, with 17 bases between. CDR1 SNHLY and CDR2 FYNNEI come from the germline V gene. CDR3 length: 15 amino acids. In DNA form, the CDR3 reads TGTGCCAGCAACCCCCAGGGTAGCAAGAATGAAAAACTGTTTTTT. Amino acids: CASNPQGSKNEKLFF.

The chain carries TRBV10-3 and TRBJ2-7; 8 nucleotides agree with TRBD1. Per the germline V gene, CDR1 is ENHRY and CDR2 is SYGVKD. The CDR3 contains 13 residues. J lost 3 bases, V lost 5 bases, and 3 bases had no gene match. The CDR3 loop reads CAISPGQDYEQYF. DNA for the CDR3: TGTGCCATCAGTCCGGGACAGGACTACGAGCAGTACTTC.

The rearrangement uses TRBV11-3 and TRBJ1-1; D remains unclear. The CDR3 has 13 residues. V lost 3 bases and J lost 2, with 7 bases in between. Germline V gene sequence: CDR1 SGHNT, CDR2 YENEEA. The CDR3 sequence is CASSFRPNTEAFF. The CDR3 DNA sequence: TGTGCCAGCAGCTTCCGGCCCAACACTGAAGCTTTCTTT.